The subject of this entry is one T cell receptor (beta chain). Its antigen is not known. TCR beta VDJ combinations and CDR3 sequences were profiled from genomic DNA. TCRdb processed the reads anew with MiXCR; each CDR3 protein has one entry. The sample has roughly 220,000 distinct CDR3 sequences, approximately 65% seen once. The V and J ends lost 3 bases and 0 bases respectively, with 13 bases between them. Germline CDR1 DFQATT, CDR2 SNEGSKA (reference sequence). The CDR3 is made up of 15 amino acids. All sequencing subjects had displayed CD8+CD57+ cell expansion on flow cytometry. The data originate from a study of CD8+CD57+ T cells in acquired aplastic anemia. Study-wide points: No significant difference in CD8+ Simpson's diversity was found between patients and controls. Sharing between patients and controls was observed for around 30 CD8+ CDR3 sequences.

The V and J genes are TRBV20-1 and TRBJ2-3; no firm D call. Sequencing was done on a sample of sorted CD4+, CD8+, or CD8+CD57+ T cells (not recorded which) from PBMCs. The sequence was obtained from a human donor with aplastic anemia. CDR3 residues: CSASRRRSSTDTQYF. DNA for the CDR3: TGCAGTGCTAGTCGACGGAGATCTAGCACAGATACGCAGTATTTT.